The 20 T cell receptor beta chains below were found in one sample sequenced in a study of T cell responses to AZD1222 COVID-19 vaccine. The method was immunoSEQ multiplex PCR; TCRdb's version includes in-frame clones alone and lacks a portion of them. The sample yields 120,000 or so clones, around 82% seen once. Source: peripheral blood, taken on day 0 of AZD1222 vaccination. These receptor sequences come from an adult in good health.

The chain combines TRBV29-1 with TRBJ2-7; perhaps D is TRBD1 or TRBD2 (5 bases each). From germline, CDR1 is SQVTM and CDR2 ANQGSEA. The CDR3 has 14 residues. The V end lost 2 bases, the J end lost 5 bases, and 16 bases lay between the germline ends. For the CDR3, the DNA is TGCAGCGTTGAATTGCAGGGACGAATGCACGAGCAGTACTTC. Translated: CSVELQGRMHEQYF.

The chain combines TRBV12-3 or TRBV12-4 with TRBJ1-2; D is ambiguous. The V end lost 1 base, the J end lost 8 bases, and 5 bases lay between the germline ends. The CDR3 extends over 11 amino acids. As DNA, the CDR3 is TGTGCCAGCAGTTTAGGGGAGGGCTACACCTTC. Translated, it gives CASSLGEGYTF.

This chain links TRBV15 with TRBJ2-3; D remains ambiguous. CDR3 length: 15 residues. Germline V gene sequence: CDR1 LNHNV, CDR2 YYDKDF (reference sequence). V lost 2 bases, J lost 2 bases, and 11 bases lay in between. CDR3 loop: CATSRLGGHTDTQYF. Written as DNA, the CDR3 is TGTGCCACCAGCAGATTGGGCGGCCACACAGATACGCAGTATTTT. Complete variable domain (other parts from reference TRBV15 and TRBJ2-3): DAMVIQNPRYQVTQFGKPVTLSCSQTLNHNVMYWYQQKSSQAPKLLFHYYDKDFNNEADTPDNFQSRRPNTSFCFLDIRSPGLGDTAMYLCATSRLGGHTDTQYFGPGTRLTVL.

The rearrangement joins TRBV4-2 to TRBJ2-3; a possible D gene is TRBD1 (5 bases). CDR3 length equals 15 residues. Per germline, CDR1 LGHNA and CDR2 YNFKEQ. Trimming stripped 2 bases from V and 0 bases from J, with 9 bases between. The CDR3 sequence: CASSQRQQSTDTQYF. The CDR3 DNA follows: TGTGCCAGCAGCCAACGACAGCAAAGCACAGATACGCAGTATTTT.

The genes are TRBV10-2 and TRBJ1-1; D gene uncertain. V was shortened by 0 bases and J by 8 bases, with 19 bases between the two germline ends. The germline V gene has CDR1 WSHSY and CDR2 SAAADI. This CDR3 comprises 16 residues. This CDR3 is CASSESLDPRRQEAFF. Here the CDR3 DNA reads TGCGCCAGCAGTGAGTCCCTGGACCCCCGAAGGCAGGAAGCTTTCTTT.

The chain is built from TRBV4-2 and TRBJ2-3, with 9 positions matching TRBD2. This CDR3 is 16 amino acids long. The junction had 2 bases not matched to a gene; V was cut back by 0 bases and J by 1 base. Germline V gene lookup returns CDR1 LGHNA and CDR2 YNFKEQ. The DNA for the CDR3 is TGTGCCAGCAGCCAAGAAAAGCGGGGGGGCACAGATACGCAGTATTTT. Protein product: CASSQEKRGGTDTQYF.

The chain recombines TRBV30 with TRBJ1-1, with 8 bases lining up with TRBD1. Germline V gene sequence: CDR1 GTSNPN, CDR2 SVGIG (reference sequence). V lost 1 base to trimming and J lost 11 bases; unmatched junction nucleotides: 9. The CDR3 sequence is 13 residues long. CDR3 coding DNA: TGTGCCTGGAGTGAGAGGACAGGGAGGGGGGCTTTCTTT. As protein: CAWSERTGRGAFF. The full variable domain, its missing parts supplied by reference TRBV30 and TRBJ1-1, is SQTIHQWPATLVQPVGSPLSLECTVEGTSNPNLYWYRQAAGRGLQLLFYSVGIGQISSEVPQNLSASRPQDRQFILSSKKLLLSDSGFYLCAWSERTGRGAFFGQGTRLTVV.

The CDR3 nucleotides read TGTGCCAGCAGCGTGCCCGGGAGATCTGGAAACACCATATATTTT. Residues: CASSVPGRSGNTIYF. J is TRBJ1-3 and V is TRBV5-6; D is unclear. Trimming cost V 4 bases and J 1 base, with 12 bases left between them. The CDR3 contains 15 residues. CDR1 is SGHDT, CDR2 YYEEEE, per germline.

The chain carries TRBV2 and TRBJ1-5, with TRBD1 as a possible D gene (6 bases). Germline-derived CDR1 and CDR2 are SNHLY and FYNNEI. The ends were cut back, 6 bases at V and 7 bases at J, with 19 bases in the middle. The CDR3 covers 15 residues. The CDR3 bases are TGTGCCAGCAGCGCGTACCGGGACAACGGACAGCCCCAGCATTTT. Protein sequence: CASSAYRDNGQPQHF. Filled out from reference TRBV2 and TRBJ1-5, the complete variable domain reads EPEVTQTPSHQVTQMGQEVILRCVPISNHLYFYWYRQILGQKVEFLVSFYNNEISEKSEIFDDQFSVERPDGSNFTLKIRSTKLEDSAMYFCASSAYRDNGQPQHFGDGTRLSIL.

This clone was observed a single time. This chain uses TRBV11-3 with TRBJ2-7, with D perhaps TRBD1 or TRBD2 (5 bases each). Germline lookup yields CDR1 SGHNT and CDR2 YENEEA. The V end lost 0 bases, the J end lost 3 bases, and 21 bases lay between the germline ends. The CDR3 loop spans 18 amino acids. DNA of the CDR3: TGTGCCAGCAGCTTAGATAACCCGAGGGGAGATCTGATCTACGAGCAGTACTTC. As protein: CASSLDNPRGDLIYEQYF.

The chain links TRBV12-5 to TRBJ1-1; D is unclear. The CDR3 has 14 amino acids. Trimming cost V 1 base and J 0 bases, with 6 bases left between them. CDR1 is LGHNT, CDR2 FRNRAP, per germline. Written as DNA, the CDR3 is TGTGCTAGTGGTTTGGGCAGCGTGAACACTGAAGCTTTCTTT. It yields the protein CASGLGSVNTEAFF.

V gene TRBV7-8 combines with J gene TRBJ2-3, with D possibly matching TRBD2 (6 bases). Germline assignment: CDR1 SGHVS and CDR2 FQNEAQ. This CDR3 has 16 amino acids. V was shortened by 5 bases and J by 4 bases, with 19 bases between the two germline ends. CDR3 in amino acids: CASSRAGTPPPDTQYF. CDR3 coding DNA: TGTGCCAGCAGCCGAGCCGGGACTCCCCCTCCAGATACGCAGTATTTT.

This rearrangement joins TRBV11-2 to TRBJ2-7; D is undetermined. V was clipped by 4 bases and J by 7 bases, with 20 bases between them. Germline V lookup: CDR1 SGHAT, CDR2 FQNNGV. The CDR3 loop spans 15 amino acids. The DNA of the CDR3 is TGTGCCAGCAGCTCCTACCGGGCCCGCCATCGGGAGCAGTACTTC. Protein: CASSSYRARHREQYF.

This clone was seen just once. The chain links TRBV2 to TRBJ1-2; 7 bases map to TRBD1. This CDR3 spans 12 amino acids. Germline CDR1 is SNHLY and CDR2 is FYNNEI. After removal of 9 bases from V and 5 bases from J, the junction contained 6 bases not matched to a gene. CDR3 loop: CASQGDEYGYTF. DNA for the CDR3: TGTGCCAGTCAGGGGGACGAGTATGGCTACACCTTC.

This rearrangement joins TRBV29-1 to TRBJ1-2, with TRBD1 matching 8 bases. V was clipped by 3 bases and J by 6 bases; unmatched bases: 6. The CDR3 extends over 13 amino acids. Looked up from germline, CDR1 is SQVTM and CDR2 is ANQGSEA. The CDR3 DNA follows: TGCAGCGTTGACCCCAGGGGGCGGGATGGCTACACCTTC. Encoded protein: CSVDPRGRDGYTF.

This clone was detected once. V and J are TRBV7-2 and TRBJ2-2; maybe TRBD1 (5 bases). The germline V gene has CDR1 SGHTA and CDR2 FQGNSA. This CDR3 region has 13 residues. Trimming removed 5 bases at V and 6 bases at J, with 10 bases between. The CDR3 here is CASSRLGAGELFF. The CDR3 bases are TGTGCCAGCAGCCGCCTAGGGGCCGGGGAGCTGTTTTTT.

The genes are TRBV28 and TRBJ1-1, with D maybe TRBD1 (5 bases). Germline V gives CDR1 MDHEN, CDR2 SYDVKM. The CDR3 runs to 15 residues. Trimming shortened V by 2 bases and J by 0 bases, and 10 bases separated the two germline ends. CDR3 in DNA: TGTGCCAGCAGTTTAAAGCGGGGGATGAACACTGAAGCTTTCTTT. This sequence encodes CASSLKRGMNTEAFF.

This clone was observed a single time. The rearrangement uses TRBV6-5 and TRBJ1-1; unclear D gene. Looked up from germline, CDR1 is MNHEY and CDR2 is SVGAGI. The CDR3 totals 13 residues. The V end lost 2 bases, the J end lost 4 bases, and 8 bases lay between the germline ends. CDR3 protein: CASSYRASTEAFF. The CDR3 DNA reads TGTGCCAGCAGTTACAGGGCTTCCACTGAAGCTTTCTTT.

The rearrangement links TRBV9 to TRBJ2-5; a possible D gene is TRBD1 (6 bases). From germline, CDR1 is SGDLS and CDR2 YYNGEE. The CDR3 sequence is 14 residues long. Deletions cut 1 base from V and 5 bases from J, with 12 bases between. The CDR3 coding sequence is TGTGCCAGCAGCGTACAGGGGAGAGGGGAGACCCAGTACTTC. It specifies CASSVQGRGETQYF.

CDR3 DNA sequence: TGTGCCAGCAGCTTAGCGGGGCAGGGTAGCAATCAGCCCCAGCATTTT. Its protein product is CASSLAGQGSNQPQHF. This chain links TRBV7-2 with TRBJ1-5; a weak D match, TRBD1 (5 bases). The V and J ends lost 0 bases and 0 bases respectively, with 9 bases between them. This CDR3 spans 16 amino acids. The germline V gene encodes CDR1 SGHTA and CDR2 FQGNSA.